The entry that follows covers one T cell receptor beta chain sequence. Its antigen is still unknown. The entry originates in a study of cytomegalovirus exposure and HLA in healthy donors. Germline V gene lookup returns CDR1 SGHTA and CDR2 FQGTGA. The CDR3 is made up of 13 amino acids. Study results and caveats: Among the most significant clusters, several appeared linked to common viral pathogens in a later analysis. Specificity of a few CMV-associated chains for CMV antigens was verified in vitro.

13 Jbeta primers and 60 Vbeta primers were used for the PCR. Sequencing was performed with immunoSEQ multiplex PCR; in TCRdb, only in-frame clones are kept and a portion is missing. The table lists about 170,000 clones, under 80% of them singletons. Material for sequencing was PBMCs. The clonotype originates from a human donor in good health. The chain has TRBV7-3 and TRBJ2-5, with D tentatively TRBD2 (6 bases). The J call may be in error: the DNA end matches TRBJ2-7 better. The CDR3 protein is CASSLGREYEQYF. The CDR3 DNA sequence: TGTGCCAGCAGCCTCGGACGGGAGTACGAGCAGTACTTC.